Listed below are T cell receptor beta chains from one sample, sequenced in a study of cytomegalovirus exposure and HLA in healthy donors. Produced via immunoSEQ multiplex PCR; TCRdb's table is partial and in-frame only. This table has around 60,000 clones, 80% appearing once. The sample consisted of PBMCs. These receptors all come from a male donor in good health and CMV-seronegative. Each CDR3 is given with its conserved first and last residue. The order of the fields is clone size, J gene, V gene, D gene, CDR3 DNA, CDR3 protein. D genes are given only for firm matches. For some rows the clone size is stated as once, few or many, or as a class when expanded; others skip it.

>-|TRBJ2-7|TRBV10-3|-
TGTGCCATCAGGGGCCGGGTGCAGGGCGAGCAGTACTTC
CAIRGRVQGEQYF
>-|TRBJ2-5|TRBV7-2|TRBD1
TGTGCCAGCAGCCCGGGACAGCCGCAAGAGACCCAGTACTTC
CASSPGQPQETQYF
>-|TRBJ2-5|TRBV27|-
TGTGCCAGCAGTTTCGGGGGTAACCTCGGTTTGGAGACCCAGTACTTC
CASSFGGNLGLETQYF
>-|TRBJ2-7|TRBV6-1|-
TGTGCCAGCCGATTTGGGGGGTCTTCCTACGAGCAGTACTTC
CASRFGGSSYEQYF
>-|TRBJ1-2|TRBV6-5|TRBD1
TGTGCCAGCAGGGGACAGGGGGCCACTAACTATGGCTACACCTTC
CASRGQGATNYGYTF
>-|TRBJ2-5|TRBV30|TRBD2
TGTGCCTGGAGTGTGCGGGGGGCGGGAGAGACCCAGTACTTC
CAWSVRGAGETQYF
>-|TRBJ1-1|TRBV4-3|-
TGCGCCAGCAGCCACGGGGAGAACACTGAAGCTTTCTTT
CASSHGENTEAFF
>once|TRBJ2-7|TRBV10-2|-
TGCGTTACTGCCGCCACGTACTCCTACGAGCAGTACTTC
CVTAATYSYEQYF
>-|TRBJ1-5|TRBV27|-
TGTGCCAGCAGTGTAAGAGGCAATGGGCCCCAGCATTTT
CASSVRGNGPQHF
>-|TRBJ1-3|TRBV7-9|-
TGTGCCAGCAGTCCCCCCGGCCAGGGAGGAAACACCATATATTTT
CASSPPGQGGNTIYF
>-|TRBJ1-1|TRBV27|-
TGTGCCAGCAGTGAGCTCAGGGGTGTCGGCACTGAAGCTTTCTTT
CASSELRGVGTEAFF
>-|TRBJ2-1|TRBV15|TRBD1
TGTGCCACCAGCAGAGGATACATGACAGGGTTGGAAGGTGAGCAGTTCTTC
CATSRGYMTGLEGEQFF
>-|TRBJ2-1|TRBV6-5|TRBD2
TGTGCCAGCAGGTGGGAACTAGCGGATGTCAATGAGCAGTTCTTC
CASRWELADVNEQFF
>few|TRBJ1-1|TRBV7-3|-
TGTGCCAGCAGCGAGGGCCTGGACACTGAAGCTTTCTTT
CASSEGLDTEAFF
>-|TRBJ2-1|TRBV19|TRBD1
TGTGCCAGTAGCCTCGGGACAGGGGCTTACAATGAGCAGTTCTTC
CASSLGTGAYNEQFF
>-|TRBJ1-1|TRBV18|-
TGTGCCAGCTCACCACCGGGGCAGGGGTCGGGCACTGAAGCTTTCTTT
CASSPPGQGSGTEAFF
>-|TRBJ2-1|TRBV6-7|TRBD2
TGTGCCAGCAGGAACGGGGGGATGGGGGGGCAGTTCTTC
CASRNGGMGGQFF
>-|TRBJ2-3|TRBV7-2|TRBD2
TGTGCCAGCAATATAGCGGGGGGGGTCGCAGATACGCAGTATTTT
CASNIAGGVADTQYF
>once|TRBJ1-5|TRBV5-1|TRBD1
TGCGCCAGCAGCCCCCGGACAGGGGAGGGTCAGCCCCAGCATTTT
CASSPRTGEGQPQHF
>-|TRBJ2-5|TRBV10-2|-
TGCGCCAGCGGAGAGACAGACCAAGAGACCCAGTACTTC
CASGETDQETQYF
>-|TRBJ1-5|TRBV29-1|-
TGCAGCGTTGATATCGGGGGGGGCAATCAGCCCCAGCATTTT
CSVDIGGGNQPQHF
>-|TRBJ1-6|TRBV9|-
TGTGCCAGCAGCGAAACAGGGTCGGACTCACCCCTCCACTTT
CASSETGSDSPLHF
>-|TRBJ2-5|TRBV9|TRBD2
TGTGCCAGCAGCGTAGGAGCGGGGGTAGGAGAGGCCCAGTACTTC
CASSVGAGVGEAQYF
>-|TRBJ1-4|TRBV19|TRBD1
TGTGCCAGTAGTATCCAGGGGGCCCTTAATGAAAAACTGTTTTTT
CASSIQGALNEKLFF
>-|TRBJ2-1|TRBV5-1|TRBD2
TGCGCCAGCAGCCCCGGGACTAGCGGGGACCACAATGAGCAGTTCTTC
CASSPGTSGDHNEQFF
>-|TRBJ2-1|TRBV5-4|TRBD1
TGTGCCACAAACAGGGGAATAAACGTAAATGAGCAGTTCTTC
CATNRGINVNEQFF
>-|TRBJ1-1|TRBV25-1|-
TGTGCCAGCAGTAGAGGGATTGAAGCTTTCTTT
CASSRGIEAFF
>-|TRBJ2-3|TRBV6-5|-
TGTGCCAGCGGTCTATTAACAGGGCGGACAGATACGCAGTATTTT
CASGLLTGRTDTQYF
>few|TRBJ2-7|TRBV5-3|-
TGTGCCAGAAGCTTAAACTACGGGGAGTACGAGCAGTACTTC
CARSLNYGEYEQYF
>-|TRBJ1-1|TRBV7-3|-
TGTGCCAGCAGGCCTACAGGGAACACTGAAGCTTTCTTT
CASRPTGNTEAFF
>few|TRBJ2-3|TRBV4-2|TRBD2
TGTGCCAGCAGCCAAGGGCCTAGCGGAACTAGCACAGATACGCAGTATTTT
CASSQGPSGTSTDTQYF
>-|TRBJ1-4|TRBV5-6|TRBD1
TGTGCCAGCAGCTTGGTTCCGGGACAGGGGGCGAGAAATGAAAAACTGTTTTTT
CASSLVPGQGARNEKLFF
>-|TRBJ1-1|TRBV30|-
TGTGCCTGGAGTGAGAGGGGGTATACTGAAGCTTTCTTT
CAWSERGYTEAFF
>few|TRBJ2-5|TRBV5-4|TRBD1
TGTGCCAGCAGCTTGGATAAGGGGGCGTGGGAGACCCAGTACTTC
CASSLDKGAWETQYF
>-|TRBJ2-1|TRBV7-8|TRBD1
TGTGCCAGCAGCTCACAGGGGGCTCGCTACAATGAGCAGTTCTTC
CASSSQGARYNEQFF
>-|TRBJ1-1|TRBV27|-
TGTGCCAGCAGTTCGCTCAGGGGTGGGACTGAAGCTTTCTTT
CASSSLRGGTEAFF
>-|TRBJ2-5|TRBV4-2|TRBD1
TGTGCCAGCAGCCCCGGACAGGGGCAAGAGACCCAGTACTTC
CASSPGQGQETQYF
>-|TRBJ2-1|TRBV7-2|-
TGTGCCAGCAGCCCCCTAGGGGGCAATGAGCAGTTCTTC
CASSPLGGNEQFF
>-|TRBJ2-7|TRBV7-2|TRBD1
TGTGCCAGCAGCGTGACCGGGACAGGACTCTACGAGCAGTACTTC
CASSVTGTGLYEQYF
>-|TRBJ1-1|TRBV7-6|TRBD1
TGTGCCAGCAGCCCAGGGGGCCGCACTGAAGCTTTCTTT
CASSPGGRTEAFF
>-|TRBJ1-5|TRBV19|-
TGTGCCAGTAGTACCCAGGGTAAAGGTGGCAATCAGCCCCAGCATTTT
CASSTQGKGGNQPQHF
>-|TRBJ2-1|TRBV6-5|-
TGTGCCAGCAGAAGTCTAGGAGACAATGAGCAGTTCTTC
CASRSLGDNEQFF
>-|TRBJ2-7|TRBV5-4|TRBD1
TGTGCCAGCAGCTTGGGGACAGGGGCCTACGAGCAGTACTTC
CASSLGTGAYEQYF
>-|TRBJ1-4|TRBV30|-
TGTGCCTGGAGTGGACGAGGAGAAAAACTGTTTTTT
CAWSGRGEKLFF
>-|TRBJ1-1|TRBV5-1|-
TGCGCCAGCAGCTGGGGCGGGGGGAACACTGAAGCTTTCTTT
CASSWGGGNTEAFF
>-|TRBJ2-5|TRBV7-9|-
TGTGCCAGCAGCCCAAGGACTGAAGAGACCCAGTACTTC
CASSPRTEETQYF
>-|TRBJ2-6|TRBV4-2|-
TGTGCCAGCAGCCACCCCGCTAACCAGGGATACACCTCTGGGGCCAACGTCCTGACTTTC
CASSHPANQGYTSGANVLTF
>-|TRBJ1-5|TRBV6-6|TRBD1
TGTGCCAGCAGATCAACAGGGGGCGGTCAGCCCCAGCATTTT
CASRSTGGGQPQHF